The 11 T cell receptor beta chains reported below all come from one sample, sequenced in a study of spatial heterogeneity in lung cancer. Using its own MiXCR run on the 5' RACE reads, TCRdb lists one record per CDR3 protein. This sample has tens of thousands of distinct CDR3 sequences, with roughly an eighth found just once. Stated time point: sample taken at primary tumor resection. The specimen comprised PBMCs, sampled at surgery. The receptors were gathered from a male donor with early-stage non-small cell lung cancer.

This clonotype was observed many times. The J gene is TRBJ2-2, the V gene TRBV7-3; TRBD1 matches 7 bases. The CDR3 loop spans 15 amino acids. After removal of 5 bases from V and 4 bases from J, the junction contained 7 bases not matched to a gene. CDR1 and CDR2 from the germline V gene are SGHTA and FQGTGA. The CDR3 spells CASSEGAGLTGELFF. The CDR3 coding sequence is TGTGCCAGCAGCGAGGGGGCAGGGCTCACCGGGGAGCTGTTTTTT.

The chain couples TRBV10-3 to TRBJ2-2; 11 bases fit TRBD2. The CDR3 length is 16 residues. Unmatched junction bases numbered 6, after V lost 4 bases and J lost 5 bases. Germline loops: CDR1 ENHRY, CDR2 SYGVKD. Written as DNA, the CDR3 is TGTGCCATCAGTGGAACTAGCGGGAGAGGGACCGGGGAGCTGTTTTTT. It specifies CAISGTSGRGTGELFF.

The chain links TRBV20-1 to TRBJ2-7; 9 positions agree with TRBD1. CDR1 and CDR2 from the germline V gene are DFQATT and SNEGSKA (reference sequence). V shed 6 bases and J 3 bases; nucleotides not matched to a gene: 9. The CDR3 length is 14 residues. CDR3 protein: CSANPGTGYYEQYF. The CDR3 region has the DNA TGCAGTGCCAACCCCGGGACAGGGTACTACGAGCAGTACTTC.

This clonotype was found a few times. The chain joins TRBV6-5 to TRBJ1-2; 8 bases are a match to TRBD1. V dropped 4 bases and J dropped 8; count of bases not matched to a gene: 9. In germline, CDR1 is MNHEY, CDR2 SVGAGI. CDR3 size: 14 residues. DNA for the CDR3: TGTGCCAGCAGTTTTACCGACAGGGGAGGCGGCTACACCTTC. Its translation: CASSFTDRGGGYTF.

The table lists this clonotype with many counts. The CDR3 loop is CASSQDGRGRTDTQYF. CDR3 nucleotide sequence: TGCGCCAGCAGCCAAGACGGCAGGGGACGCACAGATACGCAGTATTTT. The gene calls are TRBV4-1 and TRBJ2-3; a possible D gene is TRBD1 (6 bases). Germline CDR1 MGHRA, CDR2 YSYEKL. The V end lost 0 bases, the J end lost 1 base, and 11 bases lay between the germline ends. The CDR3 sequence is 16 residues long.

At least ten counts were recorded for this clonotype. CDR3 DNA: TGCGCCAGCAGCTTGGACGTTCACAATGAGCAGTTCTTC. It translates to CASSLDVHNEQFF. The chain joins TRBV5-1 to TRBJ2-1; D call uncertain. The germline V and J ends were trimmed by 0 bases and 5 bases, with 6 bases remaining between them. Germline values: CDR1 SGHRS, CDR2 YFSETQ. The CDR3 totals 13 residues. Looking up the rest from reference TRBV5-1 and TRBJ2-1 gives the full variable domain: KAGVTQTPRYLIKTRGQQVTLSCSPISGHRSVSWYQQTPGQGLQFLFEYFSETQRNKGNFPGRFSGRQFSNSRSEMNVSTLELGDSALYLCASSLDVHNEQFFGPGTRLTVL.

This clonotype was recorded many times. The CDR3 loop reads CASSPPGRESTDTQYF. CDR3 nucleotide sequence: TGTGCCAGCTCACCACCCGGAAGGGAGAGCACAGATACGCAGTATTTT. The chain is built from TRBV18 and TRBJ2-3; D is possibly TRBD2 (5 bases). V dropped 0 bases and J dropped 0 bases, with 10 bases sitting between them. CDR3 length equals 16 residues. CDR1 is KGHSH, CDR2 LQKENI, per germline.

This clonotype came up many times. CDR3 in amino acids: CASQGPNTEAFF. The CDR3 DNA reads TGTGCCAGCCAGGGGCCCAACACTGAAGCTTTCTTT. The rearrangement joins TRBV28 to TRBJ1-1; D may be TRBD1 (6 bases). Germline V gives CDR1 MDHEN, CDR2 SYDVKM. This CDR3 is built from 12 residues. Trimming left V 8 bases short and J 2 bases short, with 9 bases between.

This clonotype was observed at least ten times. The chain employs TRBV29-1 and TRBJ2-3; D is ambiguous. Germline CDR1 is SQVTM and CDR2 is ANQGSEA. The V gene lost 5 bases and the J gene lost 0 bases, with 9 bases spanning the gap. The CDR3 is made up of 13 amino acids. CDR3 coding DNA: TGCAGCGTTCGCCCCGACAGCACAGATACGCAGTATTTT. Protein sequence: CSVRPDSTDTQYF.

This clonotype was counted many times. The chain links TRBV3-1 to TRBJ1-5, with 8 bases lining up with TRBD1. This CDR3 has 16 amino acids. The V gene's germline CDR1 is LGHDT and CDR2 YNNKEL (reference sequence). The ends lost 4 bases at V and 5 bases at J; junction bases unmatched: 10. The CDR3 loop reads CASSPTGQGRHQPQHF. As DNA, the CDR3 is TGTGCCAGCAGCCCCACCGGACAGGGCCGGCATCAGCCCCAGCATTTT.

The gene calls are TRBV4-2 and TRBJ1-5, with D unclear. V lost 1 base, J lost 1 base, and 5 bases lay in between. The CDR3 extends over 14 amino acids. CDR1 is LGHNA and CDR2 is YNFKEQ in the germline V gene. CDR3 in amino acids: CASSQVESNQPQHF. The CDR3 bases are TGTGCCAGCAGCCAAGTGGAGAGCAATCAGCCCCAGCATTTT.